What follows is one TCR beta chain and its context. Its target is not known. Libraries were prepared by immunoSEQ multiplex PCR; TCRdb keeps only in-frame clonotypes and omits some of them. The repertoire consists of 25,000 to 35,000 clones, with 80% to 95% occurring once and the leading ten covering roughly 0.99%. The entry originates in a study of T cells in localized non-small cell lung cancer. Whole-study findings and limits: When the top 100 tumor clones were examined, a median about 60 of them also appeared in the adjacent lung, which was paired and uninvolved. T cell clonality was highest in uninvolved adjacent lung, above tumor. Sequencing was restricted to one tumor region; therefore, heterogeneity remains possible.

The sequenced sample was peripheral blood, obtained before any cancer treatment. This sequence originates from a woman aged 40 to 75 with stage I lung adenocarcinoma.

CDR3 sequence reads: CASSSIGLNYGYTF. CDR3 in DNA: TGTGCCAGCAGTTCGATAGGGCTAAACTATGGCTACACCTTC. This sequence joins TRBV27 and TRBJ1-2; D unclear. The CDR3 has 14 residues. V was shortened by 4 bases and J by 2 bases, with 11 bases between the two germline ends. Germline V gene sequence: CDR1 MNHEY, CDR2 SMNVEV (reference sequence).